The 3 T cell receptor beta chains in this list originate from one sample, sequenced in a study of beta chain features in type 1 diabetes. Overall study results and limits: Shorter TCRB CDR3s, moderately but significantly so, marked every one of the four CD4+ subsets in Type 1 diabetes patients.

No cognate antigen is known for these TCRs. Expressed TCRB transcripts were sequenced because the entire RNA isolate underwent reverse transcription. The data were produced by immunoSEQ multiplex PCR, yet TCRdb's version contains in-frame clones alone and is incomplete. The sample has under 300,000 clones; approximately 14% are singletons. The sequencing input was naive CD4+ T cells from blood. Source of these receptors: a man aged 25 to 40 with type 1 diabetes.

This clone occurred a few times. The chain combines TRBV7-2 with TRBJ1-6; unclear D gene. From germline, CDR1 is SGHTA and CDR2 FQGNSA. The CDR3 sequence is 15 residues long. The ends were cut back, 1 base at V and 7 bases at J, with 11 bases in the middle. The chain's CDR3 is CASSLVGRRNSPLHF. The CDR3 bases are TGTGCCAGCAGCTTAGTTGGCAGGAGGAATTCACCCCTCCACTTT.

The chain recombines TRBV28 with TRBJ1-2; tentatively, D is TRBD1 (5 bases). This CDR3 has 12 amino acids. Germline values: CDR1 MDHEN, CDR2 SYDVKM. V was pared by 2 bases and J by 8 bases, with 9 bases between. The CDR3 protein is CASSLTQGGYTF. In nucleotides, the CDR3 is TGTGCCAGCAGTTTAACCCAGGGAGGCTACACCTTC.

A remark on this clone: Additional DNA sequences in this sample encode the identical CDR3. The V and J genes are TRBV4-1 and TRBJ2-7; 11 bases are a match to TRBD2. CDR1 MGHRA and CDR2 YSYEKL come from the germline V gene. The CDR3 consists of 16 residues. V dropped 2 bases and J dropped 0; count of bases not matched to a gene: 3. This CDR3 is CASSQPGTSGSYEQYF. The CDR3 DNA reads TGCGCCAGCAGCCAACCTGGGACTAGCGGCTCCTACGAGCAGTACTTC.